These 4 T cell receptor beta chains were sequenced from one sample in a study of cytomegalovirus exposure and HLA in healthy donors (dated by TCRdb to 2016 to 2017). The library was obtained by the immunoSEQ multiplex PCR assay. For the multiplex PCR, a mixture combining 60 forward primers for TCR Vbeta segments and 13 reverse primers for TCR Jbeta segments was used. Imported from immuneACCESS, the table was reduced by TCRdb to in-frame sequences with V and J called. These copies leave out some clones; in studies compared against another copy, an unresolved V gene accounts for under half, and the cause of the remainder is not known. Within this sample are 210,000 or so clones, with around 78% of them counted one time only. The ten largest clonotypes hold about 0.45% of the sample. Sample: PBMCs. The receptors stem from a boy aged 10-17 years in good health and CMV-seronegative.

CDR3 protein: CASSPTGGTDTQYF. Here the CDR3 DNA reads TGCGCCAGCAGCCCGACAGGGGGCACAGATACGCAGTATTTT. V gene TRBV5-1 combines with J gene TRBJ2-3; 8 bases are shared with TRBD1. J was trimmed by 1 base and V by 4 bases; bases with no gene match: 2. CDR1 and CDR2 from the germline V gene are SGHRS and YFSETQ. The CDR3 has 14 residues.

Written as DNA, the CDR3 is TGTGCCAGCAGCAAGGGGCAGAGCACAGATACGCAGTATTTT. This sequence encodes CASSKGQSTDTQYF. V gene TRBV11-3 combines with J gene TRBJ2-3; weak D call: TRBD1 (5 bases). The ends were cut back, 5 bases at V and 0 bases at J, with 9 bases in the middle. Germline values: CDR1 SGHNT, CDR2 YENEEA. The CDR3 runs 14 residues.

The rearrangement uses TRBV7-2 and TRBJ2-7, with D perhaps matching TRBD2 (6 bases). Germline CDR1 reads SGHTA; CDR2 reads FQGNSA. V was clipped by 5 bases and J by 6 bases, with 17 bases between them. The CDR3 extends over 14 amino acids. CDR3 in DNA: TGTGCCAGCAGCCCCGGGAGAGAGGGTAGCGAGCAGTACTTC. Protein: CASSPGREGSEQYF.

This clone appeared a few times. Other DNA variants within this sample encode the same CDR3. The chain has TRBV9 and TRBJ1-1, with D tentatively TRBD1 (5 bases). This CDR3 contains 13 residues. Germline V lookup: CDR1 SGDLS, CDR2 YYNGEE. V lost 2 bases and J lost 1, with 6 bases in between. The CDR3 sequence: CASSVQGNTEAFF. The CDR3 region has the DNA TGTGCCAGCAGCGTGCAGGGGAACACTGAAGCTTTCTTT.